These 29 T cell receptor beta chains originate from one sample sequenced in a study of OX40 agonist ivuxolimab in advanced cancers. The table came from immunoSEQ multiplex PCR; TCRdb's copy has only in-frame clones and leaves some out. The sample shows over 70,000 clones, 80% to 90% of them seen only once. Sequencing used CD4+ or CD8+ T cells sorted from blood, obtained in a trial of the OX40 agonist ivuxolimab. The receptors here all came from an adult with an advanced solid tumor such as melanoma, head and neck, liver or kidney cancer.

The CDR3 loop reads CASKARGLNGYTF. The CDR3 region has the DNA TGTGCTTCAAAGGCCCGGGGGTTGAATGGCTACACCTTC. The V and J genes are TRBV2 and TRBJ1-2; a weak D match, TRBD1 (5 bases). This CDR3 spans 13 amino acids. Germline CDR1 and CDR2: SNHLY and FYNNEI.

V is TRBV5-4 and J is TRBJ1-6; possibly TRBD1 for D (5 bases). The CDR3 covers 15 residues. Germline V gives CDR1 SGHNT, CDR2 YYREEE (reference sequence). V shed 0 bases and J shed 3 bases, with 7 bases lying between them. For the CDR3, the DNA is TGTGCCAGCAGCTTGGGGGGCGGCTATAATTCACCCCTCCACTTT. This translates into CASSLGGGYNSPLHF.

This chain connects TRBV7-2 to TRBJ2-1; TRBD1 is a possible D gene (5 bases). The V gene lost 5 bases and the J gene lost 9 bases, with 14 bases spanning the gap. Germline V CDR1 and CDR2: SGHTA, FQGNSA. The CDR3 extends over 13 amino acids. This CDR3 reads CASSLTGNSEQFF. The CDR3 nucleotides read TGTGCCAGCAGCCTCACAGGAAACAGTGAGCAGTTCTTC.

The chain couples TRBV5-1 to TRBJ2-2, with D perhaps matching TRBD1 or TRBD2 (5 bases each). CDR1 is SGHRS, CDR2 YFSETQ, per germline. The CDR3 consists of 13 residues. With 10 bases removed from V and 1 base from J, the gap between germline ends came to 11 bases. The CDR3 DNA follows: TGCGCCGGGAGCACAGGGAACACCGGGGAGCTGTTTTTT. Its translation is CAGSTGNTGELFF.

This chain joins TRBV6-5 and TRBJ2-1; TRBD2 agrees at 7 bases. The ends lost 8 bases at V and 4 bases at J; junction bases unmatched: 11. CDR3 length: 15 residues. Germline CDR1 MNHEY, CDR2 SVGAGI. The CDR3 loop is CASSGGAGIYNEQFF. The DNA for the CDR3 is TGTGCCAGCTCCGGGGGAGCGGGGATTTACAATGAGCAGTTCTTC.

J is TRBJ1-1 and V is TRBV5-4, with D possibly being TRBD1 (5 bases). In germline, CDR1 is SGHNT, CDR2 YYREEE (reference sequence). V dropped 2 bases and J dropped 4 bases, with 12 bases sitting between them. CDR3 length: 14 residues. The CDR3 DNA sequence: TGTGCCAGCAGCTTAAGAGGGGACCGCACTGAAGCTTTCTTT. Its translation: CASSLRGDRTEAFF.

J is TRBJ1-4 and V is TRBV7-9; D unclear. Germline CDR1 reads SEHNR; CDR2 reads FQNEAQ (reference sequence). V lost 5 bases and J lost 7, with 23 bases in between. The CDR3 contains 17 residues. The CDR3 nucleotides read TGTGCCAGCAGCATCACGGTGTCCGGGTTAGGAGGTGAAAAACTGTTTTTT. It translates to CASSITVSGLGGEKLFF.

The rearrangement links TRBV5-4 to TRBJ1-1; a possible D gene is TRBD1 (6 bases). Deletions cut 3 bases from V and 2 bases from J, with 11 bases between. The CDR3 has 14 amino acids. Germline V gene sequence: CDR1 SGHNT, CDR2 YYREEE (reference sequence). Here the CDR3 reads CASSSGQLNTEAFF. CDR3 sequence (DNA): TGTGCCAGCAGCTCGGGACAACTTAACACTGAAGCTTTCTTT.

This clone was counted a few times. This rearrangement joins TRBV30 to TRBJ1-5, with 7 bases identical to TRBD1. Losses at the gene ends were 5 bases for V and 6 bases for J; bases not matched to a gene: 7. The CDR3 is 13 residues long. Germline V gives CDR1 GTSNPN, CDR2 SVGIG (reference sequence). The CDR3 protein is CAWCRQGGQPQHF. In nucleotides, the CDR3 is TGTGCCTGGTGCCGACAGGGAGGTCAGCCCCAGCATTTT.

This chain links TRBV11-2 with TRBJ1-1; the match to TRBD1 covers 7 bases. This CDR3 has 16 amino acids. V lost 1 base, J lost 2 bases, and 7 bases stayed unmatched. Germline CDR1 reads SGHAT; CDR2 reads FQNNGV. This chain's CDR3 is CASSLARDRRNTEAFF. CDR3 DNA sequence: TGTGCCAGCAGCTTAGCTCGGGACAGAAGAAACACTGAAGCTTTCTTT.

The chain couples TRBV30 to TRBJ1-5, with TRBD1 as a possible D gene (6 bases). The CDR3 covers 13 residues. Germline V gene data show CDR1 as GTSNPN and CDR2 as SVGIG (reference sequence). V was pared by 7 bases and J by 2 bases, with 12 bases between. The CDR3 loop is CASADRGNQPQHF. The CDR3 region has the DNA TGTGCCTCGGCGGACAGAGGCAATCAGCCCCAGCATTTT.

The chain joins TRBV15 to TRBJ1-1; D is undetermined. Germline V CDR1 and CDR2: LNHNV, YYDKDF (reference sequence). This CDR3 is built from 14 residues. The V end was cut by 1 base, the J end by 1 base, with 7 bases between. For the CDR3, the DNA is TGTGCCACCAGCAGAGCTGGGTCGAACACTGAAGCTTTCTTT. The encoded protein is CATSRAGSNTEAFF. The variable domain in full, with the rest retrieved from reference TRBV15 and TRBJ1-1, is DAMVIQNPRYQVTQFGKPVTLSCSQTLNHNVMYWYQQKSSQAPKLLFHYYDKDFNNEADTPDNFQSRRPNTSFCFLDIRSPGLGDTAMYLCATSRAGSNTEAFFGQGTRLTVV.

V is TRBV28 and J is TRBJ2-2; TRBD1 is a possible D gene (5 bases). V dropped 2 bases and J dropped 4 bases, with 14 bases sitting between them. Germline loops: CDR1 MDHEN, CDR2 SYDVKM. The CDR3 is 16 residues long. The CDR3, as DNA: TGTGCCAGCAGTTTACTTGCAGGGTGGGGCACCGGGGAGCTGTTTTTT. Its protein is CASSLLAGWGTGELFF.

The CDR3 here is CASRASGQGFYGYTF. DNA for the CDR3: TGTGCCAGCAGAGCCTCAGGACAGGGATTCTATGGCTACACCTTC. V and J are TRBV28 and TRBJ1-2; 8 bases align to TRBD1. The CDR3 is 15 amino acids. V lost 6 bases, J lost 4 bases, and 10 bases stayed unmatched. The germline CDR1 and CDR2 sequences are MDHEN and SYDVKM.

This clone was observed a single time. V gene TRBV5-4 combines with J gene TRBJ2-2; the D gene is possibly TRBD2 (6 bases). Trimming cost V 1 base and J 4 bases, with 14 bases left between them. Germline V gene sequence: CDR1 SGHNT, CDR2 YYREEE (reference sequence). This CDR3 contains 16 residues. CDR3 loop: CASSLRSGLLTGELFF. CDR3 in DNA: TGTGCCAGCAGCTTGCGAAGCGGGCTACTCACCGGGGAGCTGTTTTTT.

The table lists this clone with a count of one. The rearrangement uses TRBV7-8 and TRBJ2-1; 7 nucleotides match TRBD2. The CDR3 spans 15 residues. J was trimmed by 5 bases and V by 5 bases; bases with no gene match: 9. In germline, CDR1 is SGHVS, CDR2 FQNEAQ. CDR3 sequence reads: CASSLNRDYHNEQFF. The CDR3 bases are TGTGCCAGCAGCCTCAATCGGGACTACCACAATGAGCAGTTCTTC.

CDR3 coding DNA: TGCGCCAGCAGCTGGGACAGGGAAGAGACCCAGTACTTC. This sequence encodes CASSWDREETQYF. This chain links TRBV5-1 with TRBJ2-5; the match to TRBD1 covers 9 bases. Trimming removed 3 bases from V and 3 bases from J; junction bases left unmatched: 0. This CDR3 spans 13 amino acids. Per germline, CDR1 SGHRS and CDR2 YFSETQ. Looking up the rest from reference TRBV5-1 and TRBJ2-5 gives the full variable domain: KAGVTQTPRYLIKTRGQQVTLSCSPISGHRSVSWYQQTPGQGLQFLFEYFSETQRNKGNFPGRFSGRQFSNSRSEMNVSTLELGDSALYLCASSWDREETQYFGPGTRLLVL.

The V gene is TRBV14, the J gene TRBJ1-3; D possibly corresponds to TRBD1 (5 bases). The CDR3 is 15 residues long. V lost 1 base and J lost 2, with 9 bases in between. Germline assignment: CDR1 SGHDN and CDR2 FVKESK. The CDR3 is CASSQARGAGNTIYF. The CDR3 DNA reads TGTGCCAGCAGCCAAGCCCGAGGGGCTGGAAACACCATATATTTT. Variable domain in full (rest from reference TRBV14 and TRBJ1-3): EAGVTQFPSHSVIEKGQTVTLRCDPISGHDNLYWYRRVMGKEIKFLLHFVKESKQDESGMPNNRFLAERTGGTYSTLKVQPAELEDSGVYFCASSQARGAGNTIYFGEGSWLTVV.

The chain carries TRBV7-9 and TRBJ1-4; D is uncertain. V was clipped by 5 bases and J by 4 bases, with 14 bases between them. The CDR3 runs to 15 residues. Germline V gene sequence: CDR1 SEHNR, CDR2 FQNEAQ (reference sequence). CDR3 region: CASSPGRTDNEKLFF. The CDR3 bases are TGTGCCAGCAGCCCCGGACGGACCGATAATGAAAAACTGTTTTTT.

This clone was recorded a few times. The chain links TRBV15 to TRBJ2-1; D perhaps matches TRBD2 (6 bases). The CDR3 loop spans 15 amino acids. CDR1 LNHNV and CDR2 YYDKDF come from the germline V gene (reference sequence). V was shortened by 0 bases and J by 6 bases, with 12 bases between the two germline ends. The chain's CDR3 is CATSRDSGGFNEQFF. As DNA, the CDR3 is TGTGCCACCAGCAGAGATTCCGGAGGGTTCAATGAGCAGTTCTTC. Using reference TRBV15 and TRBJ2-1 for the parts outside the CDR3, the full variable domain is DAMVIQNPRYQVTQFGKPVTLSCSQTLNHNVMYWYQQKSSQAPKLLFHYYDKDFNNEADTPDNFQSRRPNTSFCFLDIRSPGLGDTAMYLCATSRDSGGFNEQFFGPGTRLTVL.

The chain joins TRBV29-1 to TRBJ2-1; 12 nucleotides match TRBD2. Germline-derived CDR1 and CDR2 are SQVTM and ANQGSEA. This CDR3 spans 15 amino acids. Trimming at V came to 7 bases and at J to 9 bases, leaving 13 bases not matched to a gene. The CDR3 reads CSDAPSGRAVGEQFF. The CDR3 DNA follows: TGCAGCGACGCACCTAGCGGGAGGGCCGTTGGTGAGCAGTTCTTC.

V and J are TRBV7-2 and TRBJ2-7; D is uncertain. The CDR3 contains 12 residues. Deletions cut 5 bases from V and 2 bases from J, with 7 bases between. Germline V gene sequence: CDR1 SGHTA, CDR2 FQGNSA. CDR3 protein: CASSQPAYEQYV. CDR3 in DNA: TGTGCCAGCAGCCAACCCGCCTACGAGCAGTACGTC.

The gene calls are TRBV18 and TRBJ2-7; maybe TRBD1 (6 bases). The germline gives CDR1 KGHSH, CDR2 LQKENI. The CDR3 is made up of 13 amino acids. V gave up 2 bases and J gave up 2 bases, with 7 bases separating them. CDR3 region: CASSPGQTYEQYV. For the CDR3, the DNA is TGTGCCAGCTCACCAGGACAGACCTACGAGCAGTACGTC.

This clone was recorded once. The chain has TRBV18 and TRBJ2-2; 8 bases are a match to TRBD1. The CDR3 is 16 amino acids. Germline V CDR1 and CDR2: KGHSH, LQKENI. Losses at the gene ends were 2 bases for V and 3 bases for J; bases not matched to a gene: 5. CDR3 DNA: TGTGCCAGCTCACCATCCACAGGGGGATACACCGGGGAGCTGTTTTTT. This sequence encodes CASSPSTGGYTGELFF.

This clone occurred a few times. This chain uses TRBV10-3 with TRBJ2-2; the match to TRBD1 covers 8 bases. The V gene's germline CDR1 is ENHRY and CDR2 SYGVKD. CDR3 length: 12 residues. J was trimmed by 6 bases and V by 8 bases; bases with no gene match: 2. In DNA, the CDR3 is TGTGCCATCGGGACAGGTTCCGGGGAGCTGTTTTTT. Translation gives CAIGTGSGELFF.

The chain joins TRBV9 to TRBJ2-3; 12 bases align to TRBD2. CDR3 size: 16 residues. V dropped 4 bases and J dropped 3; count of bases not matched to a gene: 6. Germline V CDR1 and CDR2: SGDLS, YYNGEE. For the CDR3, the DNA is TGTGCCAGCAGCTTGACCGGGACTAGCGGGACAGATACGCAGTATTTT. This codes for CASSLTGTSGTDTQYF. Complete variable domain (other parts from reference TRBV9 and TRBJ2-3): DSGVTQTPKHLITATGQRVTLRCSPRSGDLSVYWYQQSLDQGLQFLIQYYNGEERAKGNILERFSAQQFPDLHSELNLSSLELGDSALYFCASSLTGTSGTDTQYFGPGTRLTVL.

J is TRBJ1-1 and V is TRBV18; D possibly corresponds to TRBD1 (6 bases). V lost 0 bases and J 3 bases, leaving 11 bases between the germline ends. The V gene's germline CDR1 is KGHSH and CDR2 LQKENI. This CDR3 has 15 amino acids. Here the CDR3 reads CASSPPSKGDTEAFF. The DNA for the CDR3 is TGTGCCAGCTCACCACCGTCAAAGGGGGACACTGAAGCTTTCTTT.

The rearrangement uses TRBV5-5 and TRBJ2-7, with D possibly matching TRBD1 (6 bases). The CDR3 has 15 residues. The V end was cut by 0 bases, the J end by 3 bases, with 13 bases between. From germline, CDR1 is SGHKS and CDR2 YYEKEE (reference sequence). The CDR3 DNA reads TGTGCCAGCAGCTTGGACAGGGTCATCCGCTACGAGCAGTACTTC. Protein sequence: CASSLDRVIRYEQYF.

This chain links TRBV28 with TRBJ1-6; D remains unclear. With 3 bases removed from V and 0 bases from J, the gap between germline ends came to 15 bases. In germline, CDR1 is MDHEN, CDR2 SYDVKM. The CDR3 has 18 residues. CDR3 DNA: TGTGCCAGCAGTTTTAGTTCCGGTTTTGGCTCCTATAATTCACCCCTCCACTTT. It encodes CASSFSSGFGSYNSPLHF.